This T cell receptor (beta chain) was sequenced in a study of T-cell reconstitution after alpha-beta-depleted transplantation in children. This CDR3 spans 14 amino acids. Trimming stripped 4 bases from V and 5 bases from J, with 17 bases between. Germline V gene sequence: CDR1 DFQATT, CDR2 SNEGSKA (reference sequence). General study points: Newly produced T cells mostly provided counts and TCRbeta diversity after one year, as hyperexpanded clones declined. Some patients owed their high day-60 TCRbeta diversity to surviving recipient T cells and thymic progenitors. Several hundred expanded graft clones reportedly supplied alpha-beta T cells about two months after transplant.

In the case of this clonotype: Its cognate antigen is unknown.

The TCRbeta library incorporated unique molecular identifiers. TCRdb re-analysed the PCR reads in MiXCR, keeping a single row per CDR3 protein. This sample carries some 550,000 distinct CDR3 sequences, roughly 23% of them seen once, and the ten largest clones take roughly 14%. This clonotype originated in a boy less than two years old who had a stem cell transplant for acute myeloid leukemia, so the T cells may come from the graft donor. The chain carries TRBV20-1 and TRBJ2-5, with D possibly matching TRBD2 (6 bases). Sequences were derived from PBMCs, mostly from graft donor cells, sampled 360 days after TCRalphabeta/CD19-depleted stem cell transplant. CDR3 residues: CSATPPWGRETQYF. The DNA for the CDR3 is TGCAGTGCTACCCCACCCTGGGGGAGGGAGACCCAGTACTTC.